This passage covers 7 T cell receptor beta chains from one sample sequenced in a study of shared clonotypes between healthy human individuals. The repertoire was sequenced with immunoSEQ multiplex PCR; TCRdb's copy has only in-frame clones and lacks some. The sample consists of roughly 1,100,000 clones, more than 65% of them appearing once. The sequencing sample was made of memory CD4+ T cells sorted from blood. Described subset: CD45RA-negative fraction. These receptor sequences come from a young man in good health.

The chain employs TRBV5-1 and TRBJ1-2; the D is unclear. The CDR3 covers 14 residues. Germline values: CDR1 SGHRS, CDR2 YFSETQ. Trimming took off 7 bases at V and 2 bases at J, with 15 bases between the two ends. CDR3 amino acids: CASRKLDGNYGYTF. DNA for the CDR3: TGCGCCAGCCGGAAATTAGACGGGAACTATGGCTACACCTTC.

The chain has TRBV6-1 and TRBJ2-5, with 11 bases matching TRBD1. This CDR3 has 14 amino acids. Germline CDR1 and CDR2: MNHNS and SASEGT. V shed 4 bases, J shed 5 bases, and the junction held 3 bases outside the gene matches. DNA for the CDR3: TGTGCCAGCAGTGGGACAGGGGGCTATGAGACCCAGTACTTC. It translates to CASSGTGGYETQYF.

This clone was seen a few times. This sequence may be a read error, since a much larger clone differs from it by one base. This CDR3 is CAWSDTGGSNQPQHF. The CDR3 DNA reads TGTGCCTGGAGTGACACAGGGGGCAGCAATCAGCCCCAGCATTTT. The gene calls are TRBV30 and TRBJ1-5; 9 positions agree with TRBD1. Germline-derived CDR1 and CDR2 are GTSNPN and SVGIG (reference sequence). V was pared by 1 base and J by 1 base, with 2 bases of the junction left unmatched. The CDR3 runs 15 residues.

CDR3 sequence (DNA): TGTGCCAGCAGCACCCCGAACAGGGCTAATGAAAAACTGTTTTTT. Its protein product is CASSTPNRANEKLFF. The V and J genes are TRBV7-9 and TRBJ1-4; tentatively, D is TRBD1 (6 bases). Germline V gene lookup returns CDR1 SEHNR and CDR2 FQNEAQ (reference sequence). This CDR3 has 15 residues. V lost 5 bases and J lost 3, with 13 bases in between.

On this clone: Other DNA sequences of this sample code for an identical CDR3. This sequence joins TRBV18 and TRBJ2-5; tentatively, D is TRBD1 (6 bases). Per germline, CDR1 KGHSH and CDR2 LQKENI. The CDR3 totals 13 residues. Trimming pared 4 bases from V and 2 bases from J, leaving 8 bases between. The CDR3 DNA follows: TGTGCCAGCTCACAGGGGGTACAAGAGACCCAGTACTTC. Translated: CASSQGVQETQYF.

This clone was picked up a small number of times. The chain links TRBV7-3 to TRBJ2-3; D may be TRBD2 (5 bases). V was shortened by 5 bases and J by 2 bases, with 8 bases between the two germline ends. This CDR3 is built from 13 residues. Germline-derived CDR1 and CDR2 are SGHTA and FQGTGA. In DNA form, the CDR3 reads TGTGCCAGCAGCGAGGGCTACACAGATACGCAGTATTTT. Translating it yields CASSEGYTDTQYF.

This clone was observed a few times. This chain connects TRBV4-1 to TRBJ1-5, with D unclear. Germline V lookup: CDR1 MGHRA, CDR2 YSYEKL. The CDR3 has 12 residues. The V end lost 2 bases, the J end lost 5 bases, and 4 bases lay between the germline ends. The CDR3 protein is CASSQLDQPQHF. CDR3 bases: TGCGCCAGCAGCCAACTCGATCAGCCCCAGCATTTT.